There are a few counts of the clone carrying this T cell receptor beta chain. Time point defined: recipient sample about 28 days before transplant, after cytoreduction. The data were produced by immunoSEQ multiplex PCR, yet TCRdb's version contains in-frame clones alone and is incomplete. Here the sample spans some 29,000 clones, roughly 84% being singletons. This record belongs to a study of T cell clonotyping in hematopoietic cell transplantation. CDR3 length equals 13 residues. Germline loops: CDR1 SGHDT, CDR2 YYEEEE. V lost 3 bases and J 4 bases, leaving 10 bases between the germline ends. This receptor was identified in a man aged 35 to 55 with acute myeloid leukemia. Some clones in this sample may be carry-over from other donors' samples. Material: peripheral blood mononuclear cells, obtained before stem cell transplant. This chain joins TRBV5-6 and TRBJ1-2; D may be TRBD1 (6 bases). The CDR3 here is CASSSGQSYGYTF. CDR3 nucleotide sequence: TGTGCCAGCAGCTCCGGACAGTCCTATGGCTACACCTTC.